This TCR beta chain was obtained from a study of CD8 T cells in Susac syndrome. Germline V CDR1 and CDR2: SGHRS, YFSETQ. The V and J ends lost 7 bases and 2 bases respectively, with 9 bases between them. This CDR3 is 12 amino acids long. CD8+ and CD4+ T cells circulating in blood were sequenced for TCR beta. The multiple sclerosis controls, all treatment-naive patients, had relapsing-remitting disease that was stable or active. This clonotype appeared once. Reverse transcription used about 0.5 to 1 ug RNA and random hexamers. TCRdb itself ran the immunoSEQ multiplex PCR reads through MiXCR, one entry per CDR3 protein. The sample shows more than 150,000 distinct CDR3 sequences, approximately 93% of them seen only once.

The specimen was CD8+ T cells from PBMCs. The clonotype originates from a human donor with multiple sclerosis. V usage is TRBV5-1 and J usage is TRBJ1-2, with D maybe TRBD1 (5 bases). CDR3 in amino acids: CASHNRNYGYTF. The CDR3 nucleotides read TGCGCCAGCCATAACAGGAACTATGGCTACACCTTC.